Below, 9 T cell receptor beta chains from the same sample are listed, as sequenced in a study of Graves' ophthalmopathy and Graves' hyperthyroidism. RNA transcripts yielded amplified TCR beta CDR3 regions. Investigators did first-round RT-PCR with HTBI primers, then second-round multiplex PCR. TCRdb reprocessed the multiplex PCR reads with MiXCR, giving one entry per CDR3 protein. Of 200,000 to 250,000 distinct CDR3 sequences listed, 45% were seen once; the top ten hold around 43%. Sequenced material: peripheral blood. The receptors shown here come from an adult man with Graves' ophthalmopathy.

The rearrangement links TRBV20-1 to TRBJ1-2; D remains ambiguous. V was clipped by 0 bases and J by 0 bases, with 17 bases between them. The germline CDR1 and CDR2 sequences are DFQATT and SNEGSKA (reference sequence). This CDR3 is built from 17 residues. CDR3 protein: CSARDGSPNSANYGYTF. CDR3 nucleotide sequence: TGCAGTGCTAGAGATGGCAGCCCAAACTCAGCTAACTATGGCTACACCTTC.

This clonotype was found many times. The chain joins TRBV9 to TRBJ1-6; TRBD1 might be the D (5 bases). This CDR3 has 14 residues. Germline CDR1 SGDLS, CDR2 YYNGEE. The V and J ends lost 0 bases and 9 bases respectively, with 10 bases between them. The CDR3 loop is CASSVEVQGSPLHF. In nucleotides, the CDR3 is TGTGCCAGCAGCGTAGAAGTGCAGGGTTCACCCCTCCACTTT.

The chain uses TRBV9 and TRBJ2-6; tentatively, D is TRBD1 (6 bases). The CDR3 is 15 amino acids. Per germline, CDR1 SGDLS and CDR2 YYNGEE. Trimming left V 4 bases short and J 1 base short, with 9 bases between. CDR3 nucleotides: TGTGCCAGCAGCACCCAGGGGTCTGGGGCCAACGTCCTGACTTTC. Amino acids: CASSTQGSGANVLTF.

Written as DNA, the CDR3 is TGTGCCAGCAGTGAAGAGGCAGCCTCGAACACCGGGGAGCTGTTTTTT. Translation: CASSEEAASNTGELFF. This chain uses TRBV2 with TRBJ2-2, with D unclear. Trimming took 1 base from V and 0 from J, leaving 9 bases between them. The CDR3 extends over 16 amino acids. In germline, CDR1 is SNHLY, CDR2 FYNNEI.

The CDR3 reads CASNFQTNTEAFF. CDR3 bases: TGTGCCAGTAATTTCCAGACGAACACTGAAGCTTTCTTT. The chain is built from TRBV19 and TRBJ1-1; D remains ambiguous. The germline CDR1 and CDR2 sequences are LNHDA and SQIVND (reference sequence). Trimming removed 7 bases at V and 1 base at J, with 10 bases between. The CDR3 consists of 13 residues.

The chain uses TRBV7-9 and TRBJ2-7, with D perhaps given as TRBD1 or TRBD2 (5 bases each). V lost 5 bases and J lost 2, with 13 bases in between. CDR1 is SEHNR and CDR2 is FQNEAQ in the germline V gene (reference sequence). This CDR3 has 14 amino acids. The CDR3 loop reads CASSHPGRAYEQYF. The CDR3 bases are TGTGCCAGCAGCCATCCGGGACGTGCCTACGAGCAGTACTTC.

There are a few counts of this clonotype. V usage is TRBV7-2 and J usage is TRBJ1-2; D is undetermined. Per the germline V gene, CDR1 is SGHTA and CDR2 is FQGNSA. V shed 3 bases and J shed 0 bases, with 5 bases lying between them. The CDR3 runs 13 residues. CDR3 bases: TGTGCCAGCAGCTTCTACACTAACTATGGCTACACCTTC. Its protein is CASSFYTNYGYTF.

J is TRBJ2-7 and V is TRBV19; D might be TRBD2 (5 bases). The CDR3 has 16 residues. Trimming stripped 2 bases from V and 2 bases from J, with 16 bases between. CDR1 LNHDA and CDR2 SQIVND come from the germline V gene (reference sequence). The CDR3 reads CASSIHYGGPTYEQYF. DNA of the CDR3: TGTGCCAGTAGTATACATTATGGCGGGCCGACCTACGAGCAGTACTTC.

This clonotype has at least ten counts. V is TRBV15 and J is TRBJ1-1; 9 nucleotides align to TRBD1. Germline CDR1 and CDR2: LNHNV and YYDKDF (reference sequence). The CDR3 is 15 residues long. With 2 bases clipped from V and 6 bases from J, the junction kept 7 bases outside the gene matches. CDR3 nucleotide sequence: TGTGCCACCAGCAGAACGGGACAGGGCTATGCTGAAGCTTTCTTT. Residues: CATSRTGQGYAEAFF.